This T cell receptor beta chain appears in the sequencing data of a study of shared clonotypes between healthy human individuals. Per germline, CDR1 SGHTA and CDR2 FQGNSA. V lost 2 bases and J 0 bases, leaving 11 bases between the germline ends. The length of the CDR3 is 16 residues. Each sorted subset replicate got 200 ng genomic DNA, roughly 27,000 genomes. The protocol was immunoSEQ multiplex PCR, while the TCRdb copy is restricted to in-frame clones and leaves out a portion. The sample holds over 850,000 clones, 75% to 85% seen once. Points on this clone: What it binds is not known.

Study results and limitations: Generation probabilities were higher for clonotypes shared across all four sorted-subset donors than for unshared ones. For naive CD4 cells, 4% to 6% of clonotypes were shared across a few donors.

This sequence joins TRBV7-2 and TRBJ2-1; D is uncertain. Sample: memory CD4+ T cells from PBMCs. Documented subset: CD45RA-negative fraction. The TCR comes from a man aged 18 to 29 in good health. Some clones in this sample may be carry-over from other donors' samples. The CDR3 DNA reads TGTGCCAGCAGCTTAATGGCGGCCAGCTCCTACAATGAGCAGTTCTTC. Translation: CASSLMAASSYNEQFF.